This passage covers 26 T cell receptor beta chains from one sample sequenced in a study of blood T cell repertoires in COVID-19. TCRdb's copy holds only in-frame clones and misses some; the assay was immunoSEQ multiplex PCR. The repertoire holds about 250,000 clones, 83% seen once, with 5.7% in the top ten. Sequenced material: peripheral blood. These receptors were obtained from an older man with acute or convalescent COVID-19.

The chain has TRBV7-9 and TRBJ1-4; TRBD1 matches at 8 bases. The CDR3 sequence is 16 residues long. V was pared by 1 base and J by 8 bases, with 9 bases of the junction left unmatched. The germline gives CDR1 SEHNR, CDR2 FQNEAQ (reference sequence). The DNA of the CDR3 is TGTGCCAGCAGCTTAGTCTCCCAGGGGGCAGGGGAAAAACTGTTTTTT. This sequence encodes CASSLVSQGAGEKLFF. Full variable domain (remainder filled in from reference TRBV7-9 and TRBJ1-4): DTGVSQNPRHKITKRGQNVTFRCDPISEHNRLYWYRQTLGQGPEFLTYFQNEAQLEKSRLLSDRFSAERPKGSFSTLEIQRTEQGDSAMYLCASSLVSQGAGEKLFFGSGTQLSVL.

Only a few counts were recorded for this clone. In DNA, the CDR3 is TGTGCCAGCAGTGAAACAGACTATGGCTACACCTTC. Protein sequence: CASSETDYGYTF. The chain combines TRBV9 with TRBJ1-2; D uncertain. The germline CDR1 and CDR2 sequences are SGDLS and YYNGEE. V lost 5 bases and J 3 bases, leaving 8 bases between the germline ends. This CDR3 comprises 12 residues. Based on the CDR3 plus reference TRBV9 and TRBJ1-2, the full variable domain is DSGVTQTPKHLITATGQRVTLRCSPRSGDLSVYWYQQSLDQGLQFLIQYYNGEERAKGNILERFSAQQFPDLHSELNLSSLELGDSALYFCASSETDYGYTFGSGTRLTVV.

The chain employs TRBV6-5 and TRBJ2-7, with a weak D call TRBD1 (6 bases). Per germline, CDR1 MNHEY and CDR2 SVGAGI. The CDR3 has 14 residues. Trimming shortened V by 6 bases and J by 1 base, and 13 bases separated the two germline ends. This chain's CDR3 is CASSLRTESYEQYF. DNA for the CDR3: TGTGCCAGCAGCCTCAGGACAGAGTCCTACGAGCAGTACTTC.

This clone appeared a few times. This rearrangement joins TRBV5-1 to TRBJ2-2; 14 positions agree with TRBD2. CDR1 is SGHRS, CDR2 YFSETQ, per germline. The V and J ends lost 3 bases and 8 bases, in that order; junction bases with no gene match: 9. The CDR3 runs to 17 residues. DNA of the CDR3: TGCGCCAGCAGCTCGGGACTAGCGGGAGAAGGTTATGGGGAGCTGTTTTTT. It yields the protein CASSSGLAGEGYGELFF.

The rearrangement joins TRBV5-1 to TRBJ1-3; 7 bases agree with TRBD1. There are 18 residues in the CDR3. Germline loops: CDR1 SGHRS, CDR2 YFSETQ. The trim removed 0 bases at V and 0 bases at J, leaving 9 bases unmatched. CDR3 region: CASSLGGTATSSGNTIYF. DNA of the CDR3: TGCGCCAGCAGCTTGGGCGGGACAGCTACCTCCTCTGGAAACACCATATATTTT.

The chain is built from TRBV11-2 and TRBJ1-3; 7 bases agree with TRBD1. This CDR3 spans 17 amino acids. Trimming cost V 3 bases and J 0 bases; bases outside gene matches: 8. CDR1 and CDR2 from the germline V gene are SGHAT and FQNNGV. The CDR3 DNA sequence: TGTGCCAGCAGCTTGACAGGGTGGGGGAACTCTGGAAACACCATATATTTT. This gives the protein CASSLTGWGNSGNTIYF.

This clone was recorded many times. J is TRBJ1-2 and V is TRBV7-2; D is unresolved. Germline V lookup: CDR1 SGHTA, CDR2 FQGNSA. CDR3 length: 13 residues. The V and J ends lost 1 base and 4 bases respectively, with 7 bases between them. The CDR3 here is CASSLGLGYGYTF. The CDR3 DNA reads TGTGCCAGCAGCTTAGGGCTTGGCTATGGCTACACCTTC.

The chain recombines TRBV19 with TRBJ2-7; 11 bases map to TRBD2. This CDR3 is 14 amino acids long. Germline V CDR1 and CDR2: LNHDA, SQIVND (reference sequence). V lost 9 bases to trimming and J lost 0 bases; unmatched junction nucleotides: 4. This CDR3 is CASGTSGSSYEQYF. The CDR3 DNA sequence: TGTGCCAGCGGAACTAGCGGGAGCTCCTACGAGCAGTACTTC.

The J gene is TRBJ1-5, the V gene TRBV6-5; 8 nucleotides match TRBD1. With 6 bases clipped from V and 1 base from J, the junction kept 2 bases outside the gene matches. Germline-derived CDR1 and CDR2 are MNHEY and SVGAGI. This CDR3 has 14 amino acids. The CDR3 sequence: CASRRDRSNQPQHF. The CDR3 nucleotides read TGTGCCAGCAGGCGGGACAGGAGCAATCAGCCCCAGCATTTT.

The V gene is TRBV29-1, the J gene TRBJ1-1; TRBD1 might be the D (5 bases). This CDR3 spans 13 amino acids. V gave up 8 bases and J gave up 4 bases, with 17 bases separating them. The germline gives CDR1 SQVTM, CDR2 ANQGSEA. Here the CDR3 reads CSSNVGQATEAFF. DNA of the CDR3: TGCAGCTCCAACGTGGGGCAGGCCACTGAAGCTTTCTTT.

V and J are TRBV7-9 and TRBJ1-1; 7 bases are shared with TRBD1. The CDR3 is 13 residues long. Per the germline V gene, CDR1 is SEHNR and CDR2 is FQNEAQ (reference sequence). With 6 bases clipped from V and 7 bases from J, the junction kept 8 bases outside the gene matches. This CDR3 reads CASRYRQGREAFF. The DNA of the CDR3 is TGTGCCAGCAGGTACAGACAGGGCCGTGAAGCTTTCTTT. Full variable domain (missing parts from reference TRBV7-9 and TRBJ1-1): DTGVSQNPRHKITKRGQNVTFRCDPISEHNRLYWYRQTLGQGPEFLTYFQNEAQLEKSRLLSDRFSAERPKGSFSTLEIQRTEQGDSAMYLCASRYRQGREAFFGQGTRLTVV.

This chain joins TRBV19 and TRBJ2-3; a weak D match, TRBD1 (6 bases). The germline V and J ends were trimmed by 3 bases and 6 bases, with 16 bases remaining between them. The V gene's germline CDR1 is LNHDA and CDR2 SQIVND (reference sequence). The CDR3 runs to 15 residues. This chain's CDR3 is CASSMSGQPWDTQYF. CDR3 DNA: TGTGCCAGTAGTATGTCAGGACAGCCTTGGGATACGCAGTATTTT.

This chain connects TRBV24-1 to TRBJ2-7; D unclear. This CDR3 comprises 13 residues. The V gene lost 3 bases and the J gene lost 4 bases, with 9 bases spanning the gap. Germline loops: CDR1 KGHDR, CDR2 SFDVKD. CDR3 sequence: CATSDQQFYEQYF. For the CDR3, the DNA is TGTGCCACCAGTGATCAACAGTTTTACGAGCAGTACTTC.

V usage is TRBV28 and J usage is TRBJ1-5; possible D gene TRBD1, 5 bases. CDR3 length: 16 amino acids. Trimming took off 4 bases at V and 6 bases at J, with 19 bases between the two ends. Germline V gene data show CDR1 as MDHEN and CDR2 as SYDVKM. CDR3 region: CASSSAGPRWSQPQHF. In DNA form, the CDR3 reads TGTGCCAGCAGTTCCGCAGGGCCGAGGTGGAGTCAGCCCCAGCATTTT.

The chain couples TRBV27 to TRBJ1-5, with a tentative D call TRBD1 (6 bases). The V end lost 1 base, the J end lost 4 bases, and 11 bases lay between the germline ends. Germline V lookup: CDR1 MNHEY, CDR2 SMNVEV (reference sequence). This CDR3 has 15 amino acids. CDR3 loop: CASSLLPGANQPQHF. Here the CDR3 DNA reads TGTGCCAGCAGTTTATTACCAGGGGCAAATCAGCCCCAGCATTTT.

The rearrangement joins TRBV5-1 to TRBJ1-1; D unresolved. The length of the CDR3 is 16 residues. Deletions cut 4 bases from V and 3 bases from J, with 19 bases between. The germline V gene has CDR1 SGHRS and CDR2 YFSETQ. The chain's CDR3 is CASSAALGPGDTEAFF. For the CDR3, the DNA is TGCGCCAGCAGCGCAGCTCTTGGGCCCGGGGACACTGAAGCTTTCTTT.

The chain recombines TRBV27 with TRBJ2-7; D is possibly TRBD1 (5 bases). V lost 5 bases and J lost 2, with 19 bases in between. Germline CDR1 MNHEY, CDR2 SMNVEV (reference sequence). The CDR3 totals 16 residues. The CDR3 DNA is TGTGCCAGCAGTCTTGCGGCCCCCAGGGAAACCTACGAGCAGTACTTC. Protein product: CASSLAAPRETYEQYF.

V is TRBV9 and J is TRBJ2-1; D is undetermined. The germline V gene encodes CDR1 SGDLS and CDR2 YYNGEE. The CDR3 runs 12 residues. The V end lost 3 bases, the J end lost 5 bases, and 6 bases lay between the germline ends. CDR3 in amino acids: CASSGGDNEQFF. CDR3 in DNA: TGTGCCAGCAGCGGAGGAGACAATGAGCAGTTCTTC.

This chain uses TRBV28 with TRBJ1-4, with 9 positions matching TRBD1. Looked up from germline, CDR1 is MDHEN and CDR2 is SYDVKM. The V and J ends lost 7 bases and 8 bases, in that order; junction bases with no gene match: 5. The CDR3 has 13 residues. The CDR3 sequence: CASNRDRVEKLFF. CDR3 DNA sequence: TGTGCCAGCAACCGGGACAGGGTAGAAAAACTGTTTTTT.

The CDR3 region has the DNA TGTGCCAGCAGCTCGGGTTCTGCGAACACTGAAGCTTTCTTT. This translates into CASSSGSANTEAFF. The chain carries TRBV7-9 and TRBJ1-1; D is ambiguous. From germline, CDR1 is SEHNR and CDR2 FQNEAQ (reference sequence). V was pared by 4 bases and J by 1 base, with 10 bases between. The CDR3 runs to 14 residues.

Details on this clone: The sample carries other DNA sequences with the same CDR3. The J gene is TRBJ1-1, the V gene TRBV12-3 or TRBV12-4; tentatively, D is TRBD1 (5 bases). Deletions cut 3 bases from V and 1 base from J, with 6 bases between. CDR3 size: 13 residues. The CDR3 bases are TGTGCCAGCAGTTTCGGACAGAACACTGAAGCTTTCTTT. Translation: CASSFGQNTEAFF.

This sequence joins TRBV3-1 (or the pseudogene TRBV3-2) and TRBJ2-7, with 10 nucleotides matching TRBD2. The V and J ends lost 9 bases and 2 bases, in that order; junction bases with no gene match: 4. Germline V gives CDR1 LGHDT, CDR2 YNNKEL (reference sequence). The CDR3 runs to 13 residues. The chain's CDR3 is CASRTSGTYEQYF. As DNA, the CDR3 is TGTGCCAGTCGGACTAGCGGCACCTACGAGCAGTACTTC.

This clone occurred once. DNA for the CDR3: TGTGCCAGTAGTATTAGAAGCGGGAGCCGCACAGATACGCAGTATTTT. Encoded protein: CASSIRSGSRTDTQYF. The rearrangement uses TRBV19 and TRBJ2-3; 8 bases match TRBD2. Trimming cost V 3 bases and J 1 base; bases outside gene matches: 6. Germline V gene sequence: CDR1 LNHDA, CDR2 SQIVND (reference sequence). CDR3 length: 16 residues.

The rearrangement links TRBV10-3 to TRBJ2-1; D is possibly TRBD1 (5 bases). The length of the CDR3 is 16 residues. Trimming pared 7 bases from V and 8 bases from J, leaving 24 bases between. Germline V gene lookup returns CDR1 ENHRY and CDR2 SYGVKD. For the CDR3, the DNA is TGTGCCATCAAGCCCCATGGGGCGTTAGAGTTCGATGAGCAGTTCTTC. It specifies CAIKPHGALEFDEQFF.

V gene TRBV5-1 combines with J gene TRBJ2-1; TRBD1 agrees at 7 bases. The CDR3 is 13 amino acids. The junction had 3 bases not matched to a gene; V was cut back by 4 bases and J by 5 bases. Germline-derived CDR1 and CDR2 are SGHRS and YFSETQ. The CDR3 protein is CASSQGVNNEQFF. The DNA for the CDR3 is TGCGCCAGCAGCCAGGGGGTTAACAATGAGCAGTTCTTC.

This clone was seen only a few times. The rearrangement links TRBV6-5 to TRBJ1-2; 7 nucleotides align to TRBD1. Per germline, CDR1 MNHEY and CDR2 SVGAGI. The CDR3 has 13 amino acids. The V segment lost 4 bases and the J segment 2 bases; nucleotides outside the gene matches: 1. CDR3 in DNA: TGTGCCAGCAGTTTACAGGGGAACTATGGCTACACCTTC. This codes for CASSLQGNYGYTF.